Listed below are T cell receptor beta chains from one sample, sequenced in a study of control samples from healthy donors and cancer patients. TCRdb's table, derived via immunoSEQ multiplex PCR, lists solely in-frame clones and lacks some. This table has about 51,000 clones, about four fifths appearing once. Sample: blood. These receptors all come from a man between 65 and 85 years old in good health. The CDR3 runs from the conserved cysteine through the conserved F or W. A D gene is named only where the DNA matches it firmly. Size values are once, few and many counts, or a class for expanded clones, and some rows have none.

j_gene: TRBJ2-3; d_gene: .; abundance: .; v_gene: TRBV5-4; CDR3aa: CASSKYSTDTQYF; CDR3nt: TGTGCCAGCTCCAAGTACTCCACAGATACGCAGTATTTT
j_gene: TRBJ2-3; d_gene: TRBD1; abundance: .; v_gene: TRBV5-8; CDR3aa: CASSLLGGNTDTQYF; CDR3nt: TGTGCCAGCAGCTTGTTAGGGGGCAACACAGATACGCAGTATTTT
j_gene: TRBJ2-7; d_gene: .; abundance: .; v_gene: TRBV4-1; CDR3aa: CASSQGQAWEQYF; CDR3nt: TGCGCCAGCAGCCAAGGCCAGGCCTGGGAGCAGTACTTC
j_gene: TRBJ1-4; d_gene: .; abundance: .; v_gene: TRBV18; CDR3aa: CASSPNGAATNEKLFF; CDR3nt: TGTGCCAGCTCACCCAATGGGGCCGCAACTAATGAAAAACTGTTTTTT
j_gene: TRBJ2-7; d_gene: TRBD1; abundance: .; v_gene: TRBV6-6; CDR3aa: CASREGQGAYEQYF; CDR3nt: TGTGCCAGCCGTGAGGGACAGGGGGCCTACGAGCAGTACTTC
j_gene: TRBJ1-1; d_gene: .; abundance: .; v_gene: TRBV12-3/TRBV12-4; CDR3aa: CASRPTVNTEAFF; CDR3nt: TGTGCCAGCAGGCCGACAGTGAACACTGAAGCTTTCTTT
j_gene: TRBJ2-6; d_gene: .; abundance: once; v_gene: TRBV5-1; CDR3aa: CASSLAVSSGANVLTF; CDR3nt: TGCGCCAGCAGCTTGGCCGTTAGCTCTGGGGCCAACGTCCTGACTTTC
j_gene: TRBJ2-5; d_gene: .; abundance: .; v_gene: TRBV5-8; CDR3aa: CASRRDTETQYF; CDR3nt: TGTGCCAGCAGGCGTGACACAGAGACCCAGTACTTC
j_gene: TRBJ2-1; d_gene: .; abundance: .; v_gene: TRBV28; CDR3aa: CASRGGSGNEQFF; CDR3nt: TGTGCCAGCAGAGGTGGCAGCGGAAATGAGCAGTTCTTC
j_gene: TRBJ2-3; d_gene: .; abundance: once; v_gene: TRBV7-9; CDR3aa: CASSLDSYTQYF; CDR3nt: TGTGCCAGCAGCCTCGACAGCTATACGCAGTATTTT
j_gene: TRBJ1-2; d_gene: TRBD1; abundance: .; v_gene: TRBV15; CDR3aa: CATSITGTGEGYTF; CDR3nt: TGTGCCACCAGCATCACCGGGACAGGGGAGGGCTACACCTTC